This T cell receptor beta chain appears in the sequencing data of a study of low-dose radiotherapy and immunotherapy resistance in tumors. Background on the study: Administration of intravenous cyclophosphamide at 200 mg/m2 took place every two weeks, one day before radiation and immunotherapy.

This CDR3 contains 14 residues. Germline CDR1 reads SGDLS; CDR2 reads YYNGEE. Trimming removed 3 bases from V and 2 bases from J, with 11 bases in between. Gene-specific TRAV and TRBV primers were used for first-strand cDNA, covering alpha and beta chains. A constant-region primer paired with the V-primer adapter amplified TCRs over about 19 PCR cycles. TCRdb called the reads again in MiXCR, with one record for every CDR3 protein. The sample consists of under 90,000 distinct CDR3 sequences, less than 35% of them appearing once. Specified time point: before trial treatment. The clonotype comes from a female donor with ovarian cancer. V gene TRBV9 combines with J gene TRBJ2-5, with D possibly being TRBD1 or TRBD2 (5 bases each). Sample: PBMCs, taken before treatment. For the CDR3, the DNA is TGTGCCAGCAGCGCGGGGACGGTACAAGAGACCCAGTACTTC. Translated: CASSAGTVQETQYF.